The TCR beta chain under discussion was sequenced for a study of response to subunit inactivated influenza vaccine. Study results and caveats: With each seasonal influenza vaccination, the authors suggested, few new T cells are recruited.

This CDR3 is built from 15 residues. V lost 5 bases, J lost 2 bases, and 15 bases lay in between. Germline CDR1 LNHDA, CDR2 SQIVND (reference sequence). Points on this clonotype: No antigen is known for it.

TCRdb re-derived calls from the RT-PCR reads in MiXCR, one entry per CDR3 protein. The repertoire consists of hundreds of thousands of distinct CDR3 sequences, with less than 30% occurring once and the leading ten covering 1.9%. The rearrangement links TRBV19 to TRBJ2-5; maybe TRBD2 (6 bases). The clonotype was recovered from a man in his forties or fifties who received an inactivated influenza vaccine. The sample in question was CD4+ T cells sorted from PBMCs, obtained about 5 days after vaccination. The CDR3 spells CASSPGVGGQETQYF. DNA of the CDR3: TGTGCCAGTAGTCCCGGAGTGGGGGGACAAGAGACCCAGTACTTC.